What follows is one T cell receptor (beta chain) and its context. Its antigen is unidentified. The trim removed 5 bases at V and 4 bases at J, leaving 7 bases unmatched. This CDR3 has 16 amino acids. CDR1 is SGHNT, CDR2 YYREEE, per germline (reference sequence). Bulk CD8+ and CD4+ cells came from magnetic negative isolation; CD8+ TEMRA by FACS. The source of the sample is a study of CD8 T cells in Susac syndrome. Whole-study context: There were Susac syndrome patients who were therapy-naive at blood draw, others on corticosteroids, and others on intravenous immunoglobulin alone.

Study-wide results and limits: The study conceded that its TCR sequencing and HLA analysis involved relatively few individuals.

The authors reverse transcribed roughly 0.5 to 1 ug RNA with random hexamers. An immunoSEQ multiplex PCR generated amplified TCR beta CDR3 products spanning 54 Vbeta and 13 Jbeta. TCRdb passed the immunoSEQ multiplex PCR reads through MiXCR, listing each CDR3 protein once. The sample includes roughly 200,000 distinct CDR3 sequences, around 94% seen only once; the top ten take 0.09% to 0.1%. This chain uses TRBV5-4 with TRBJ2-6; 9 bases match TRBD1. Sequenced: CD4+ T cells from PBMCs. The sequence was collected from a human donor with Susac syndrome. The CDR3 protein is CASSQGTGSGANVLTF. As DNA, the CDR3 is TGTGCCAGCAGTCAGGGGACAGGGAGCGGGGCCAACGTCCTGACTTTC. Using reference TRBV5-4 and TRBJ2-6 for the parts outside the CDR3, the full variable domain is ETGVTQSPTHLIKTRGQQVTLRCSSQSGHNTVSWYQQALGQGPQFIFQYYREEENGRGNFPPRFSGLQFPNYSSELNVNALELDDSALYLCASSQGTGSGANVLTFGAGSRLTVL.